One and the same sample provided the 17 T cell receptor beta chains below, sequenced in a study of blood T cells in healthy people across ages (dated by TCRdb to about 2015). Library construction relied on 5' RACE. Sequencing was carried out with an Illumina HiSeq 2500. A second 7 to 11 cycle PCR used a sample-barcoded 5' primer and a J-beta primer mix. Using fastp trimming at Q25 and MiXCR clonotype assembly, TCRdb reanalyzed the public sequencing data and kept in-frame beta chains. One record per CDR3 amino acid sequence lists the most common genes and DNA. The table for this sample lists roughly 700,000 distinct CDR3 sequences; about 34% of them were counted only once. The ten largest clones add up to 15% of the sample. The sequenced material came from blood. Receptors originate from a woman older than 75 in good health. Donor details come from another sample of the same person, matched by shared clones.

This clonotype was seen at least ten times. The CDR3 nucleotides read TGTGCCACCAGCAGAGATCTTCCGAATGAGCAGTTCTTC. Translating it yields CATSRDLPNEQFF. The chain has TRBV15 and TRBJ2-1; D ambiguous. The CDR3 runs to 13 residues. The V end was cut by 0 bases, the J end by 7 bases, with 7 bases between. Germline V gene sequence: CDR1 LNHNV, CDR2 YYDKDF (reference sequence).

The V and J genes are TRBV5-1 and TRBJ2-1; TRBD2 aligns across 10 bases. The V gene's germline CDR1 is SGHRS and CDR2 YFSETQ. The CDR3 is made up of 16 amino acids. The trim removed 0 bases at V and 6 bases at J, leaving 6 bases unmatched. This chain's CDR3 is CASSLARLAGANEQFF. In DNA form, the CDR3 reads TGCGCCAGCAGCTTGGCGCGTCTAGCGGGAGCCAATGAGCAGTTCTTC.

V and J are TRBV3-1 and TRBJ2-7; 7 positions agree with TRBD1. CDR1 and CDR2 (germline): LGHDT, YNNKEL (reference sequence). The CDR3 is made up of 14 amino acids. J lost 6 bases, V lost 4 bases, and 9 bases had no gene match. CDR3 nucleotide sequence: TGTGCCAGCAGCCTAAGTGGGACAGCTACCGAGCAGTACTTC. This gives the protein CASSLSGTATEQYF.

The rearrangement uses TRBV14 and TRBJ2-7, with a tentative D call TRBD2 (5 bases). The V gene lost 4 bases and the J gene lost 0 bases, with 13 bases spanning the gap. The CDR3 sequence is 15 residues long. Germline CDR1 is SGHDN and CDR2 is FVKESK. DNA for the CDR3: TGTGCCAGCAGCCTCCGGCCGGGATACTCCTACGAGCAGTACTTC. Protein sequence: CASSLRPGYSYEQYF.

CDR3: CASQITAGEPQHF. For the CDR3, the DNA is TGTGCCAGTCAGATCACGGCGGGGGAGCCCCAGCATTTT. V gene TRBV11-2 combines with J gene TRBJ1-5, with D possibly TRBD1 on 5 matching bases. The CDR3 is 13 amino acids. Germline-derived CDR1 and CDR2 are SGHAT and FQNNGV. Trimming stripped 9 bases from V and 8 bases from J, with 17 bases between.

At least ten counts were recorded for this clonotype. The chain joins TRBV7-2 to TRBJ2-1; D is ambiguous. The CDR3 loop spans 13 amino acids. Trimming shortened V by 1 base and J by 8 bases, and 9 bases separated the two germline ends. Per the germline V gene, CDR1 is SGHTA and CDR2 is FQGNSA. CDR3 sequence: CASSLGQAYEQFF. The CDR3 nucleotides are TGTGCCAGCAGCTTAGGGCAGGCGTATGAGCAGTTCTTC.

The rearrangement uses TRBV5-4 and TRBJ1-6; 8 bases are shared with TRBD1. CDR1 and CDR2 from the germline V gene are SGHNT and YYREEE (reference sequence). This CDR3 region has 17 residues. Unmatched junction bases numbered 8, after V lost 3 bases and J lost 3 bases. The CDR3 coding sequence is TGTGCCAGCAGCTGGAAGGGACAGGCCTACTATAATTCACCCCTCCACTTT. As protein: CASSWKGQAYYNSPLHF. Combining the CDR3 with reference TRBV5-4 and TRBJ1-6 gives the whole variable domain ETGVTQSPTHLIKTRGQQVTLRCSSQSGHNTVSWYQQALGQGPQFIFQYYREEENGRGNFPPRFSGLQFPNYSSELNVNALELDDSALYLCASSWKGQAYYNSPLHFGNGTRLTVT.

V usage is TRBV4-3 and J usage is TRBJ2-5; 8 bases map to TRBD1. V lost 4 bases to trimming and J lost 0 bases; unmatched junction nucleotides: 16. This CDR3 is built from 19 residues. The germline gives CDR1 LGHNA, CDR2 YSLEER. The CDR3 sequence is CASSPRVSGGPADQETQYF. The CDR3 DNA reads TGCGCCAGCAGCCCGCGTGTGTCAGGGGGCCCCGCCGACCAAGAGACCCAGTACTTC.

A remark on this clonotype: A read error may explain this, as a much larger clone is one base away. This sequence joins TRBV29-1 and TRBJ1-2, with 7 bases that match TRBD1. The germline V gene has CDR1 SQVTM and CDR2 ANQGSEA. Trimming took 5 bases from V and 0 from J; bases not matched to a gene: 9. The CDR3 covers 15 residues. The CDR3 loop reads CSVRGTGQPNYGYTF. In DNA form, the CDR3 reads TGCAGCGTTCGCGGGACGGGACAGCCTAACTATGGCTACACCTTC.

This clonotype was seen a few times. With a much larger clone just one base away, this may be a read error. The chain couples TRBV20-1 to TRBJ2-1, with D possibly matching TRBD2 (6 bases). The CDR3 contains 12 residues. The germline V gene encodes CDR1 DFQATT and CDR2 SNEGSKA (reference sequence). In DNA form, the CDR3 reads TGCAGGGCCGAGGGGACTCGTAATGAGCAGTTCTTC. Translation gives CRAEGTRNEQFF.

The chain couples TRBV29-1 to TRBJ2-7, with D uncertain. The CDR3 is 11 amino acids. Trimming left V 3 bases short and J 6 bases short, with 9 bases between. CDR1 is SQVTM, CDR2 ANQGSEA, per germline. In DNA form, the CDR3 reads TGCAGCGTTGATGAGGCTCGCGAGCAGTACTTC. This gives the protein CSVDEAREQYF.

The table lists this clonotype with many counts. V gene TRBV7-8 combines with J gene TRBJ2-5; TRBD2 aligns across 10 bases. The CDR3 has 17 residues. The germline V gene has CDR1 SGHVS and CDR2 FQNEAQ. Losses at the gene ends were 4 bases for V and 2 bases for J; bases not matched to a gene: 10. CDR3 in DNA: TGTGCCAGCAGCTCTACGCTTGGACTAGCGGTACAAGAGACCCAGTACTTC. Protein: CASSSTLGLAVQETQYF.

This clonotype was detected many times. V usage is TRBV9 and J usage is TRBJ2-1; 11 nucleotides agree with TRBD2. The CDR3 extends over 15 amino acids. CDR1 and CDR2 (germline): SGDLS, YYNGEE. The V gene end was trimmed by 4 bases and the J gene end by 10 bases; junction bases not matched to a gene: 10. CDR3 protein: CASSLTSGGVGEQFF. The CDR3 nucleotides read TGTGCCAGCAGCTTAACTAGCGGGGGCGTAGGGGAGCAGTTCTTC.

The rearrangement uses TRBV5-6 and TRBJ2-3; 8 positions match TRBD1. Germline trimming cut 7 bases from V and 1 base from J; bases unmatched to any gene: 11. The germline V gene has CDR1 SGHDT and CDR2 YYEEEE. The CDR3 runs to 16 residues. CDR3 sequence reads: CASSPPNRGGTDTQYF. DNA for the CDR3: TGTGCCAGCTCACCACCCAACAGGGGGGGCACAGATACGCAGTATTTT.

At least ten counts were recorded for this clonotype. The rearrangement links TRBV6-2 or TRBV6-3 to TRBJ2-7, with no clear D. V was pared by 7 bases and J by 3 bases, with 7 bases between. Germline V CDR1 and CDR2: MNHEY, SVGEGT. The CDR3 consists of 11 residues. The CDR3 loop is CASTGYYEQYF. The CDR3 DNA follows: TGTGCCAGCACTGGATACTACGAGCAGTACTTC.

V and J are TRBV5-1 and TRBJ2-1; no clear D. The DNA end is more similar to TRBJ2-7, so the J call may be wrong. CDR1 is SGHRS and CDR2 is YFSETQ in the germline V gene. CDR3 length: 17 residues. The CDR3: CASSLEGQTSSYNEQYF. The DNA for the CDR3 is TGCGCCAGCAGCTTGGAGGGTCAGACCAGCTCCTACAATGAGCAGTACTTC.

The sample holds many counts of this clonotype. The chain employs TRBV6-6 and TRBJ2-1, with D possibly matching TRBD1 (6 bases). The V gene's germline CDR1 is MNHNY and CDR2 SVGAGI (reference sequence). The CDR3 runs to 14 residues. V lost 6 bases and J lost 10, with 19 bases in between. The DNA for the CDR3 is TGTGCCAGCAGATACGAAAACAGGGCCGGCGAGCAGTTCTTC. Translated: CASRYENRAGEQFF.